This T cell receptor (beta chain) was identified during a study of OX40 agonist ivuxolimab in advanced cancers. The study, taken as a whole, reports: Both blood CD4+ and CD8+ T cells showed clonal growth by week 6 at 0.1 to 3.0 mg/kg.

V shed 0 bases and J shed 8 bases, with 16 bases lying between them. The CDR3 loop spans 15 amino acids. The V gene's germline CDR1 is MNHEY and CDR2 SMNVEV (reference sequence). Turning to this clone: Its antigen is as yet unknown.

The protocol was immunoSEQ multiplex PCR, while the TCRdb copy is restricted to in-frame clones and leaves out a portion. The sample holds about 45,000 clones, around 89% seen once. The specimen was CD4+ or CD8+ T cells sorted from blood, collected in a trial of the OX40 agonist ivuxolimab. The chain joins TRBV27 to TRBJ1-2, with D unresolved. This TCR derives from an adult with an advanced solid tumor such as melanoma, head and neck, liver or kidney cancer. CDR3 residues: CASSLSSDGLRGYTF. CDR3 DNA: TGTGCCAGCAGTTTATCGTCCGACGGGTTAAGGGGCTACACCTTC.